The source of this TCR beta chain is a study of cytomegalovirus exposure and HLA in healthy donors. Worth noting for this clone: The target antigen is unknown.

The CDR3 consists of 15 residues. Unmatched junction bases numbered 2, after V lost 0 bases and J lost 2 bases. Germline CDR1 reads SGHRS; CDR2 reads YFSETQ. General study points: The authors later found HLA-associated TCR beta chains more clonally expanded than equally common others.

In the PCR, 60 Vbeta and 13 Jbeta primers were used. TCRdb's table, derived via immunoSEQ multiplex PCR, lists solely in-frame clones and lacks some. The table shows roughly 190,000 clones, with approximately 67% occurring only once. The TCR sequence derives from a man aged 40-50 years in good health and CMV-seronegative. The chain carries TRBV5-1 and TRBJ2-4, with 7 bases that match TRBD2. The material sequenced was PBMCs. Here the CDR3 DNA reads TGCGCCAGCAGCTTGGAGGGGACTACCAAAAACATTCAGTACTTC. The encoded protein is CASSLEGTTKNIQYF.